These 6 T cell receptor beta chains were all obtained from the same sample, sequenced in a study of T-cell memory formation after mild COVID-19. One entry per CDR3 protein, called by TCRdb with MiXCR from the 5' RACE reads. The top ten clones hold roughly an eighth of a sample with a few hundred thousand distinct CDR3 sequences, 20% to 25% of them seen once. The source material was PBMCs or a T cell subset sorted from them (not recorded which). These TCRs come from an adult woman who had mild COVID-19 (a few samples of this study predate the infection). Cell type and time point are not known.

This clonotype turned up a few times. CDR3 loop: CASSPSGLGQQYF. The CDR3, as DNA: TGTGCCAGCAGCCCCTCCGGGCTCGGCCAGCAGTACTTC. The gene calls are TRBV13 and TRBJ2-7; D gene ambiguous. CDR1 is PRHDT and CDR2 is FYEKMQ in the germline V gene (reference sequence). V lost 5 bases to trimming and J lost 8 bases, with 16 bases between them. The CDR3 covers 13 residues. Together with reference TRBV13 and TRBJ2-7, the CDR3 gives the full variable domain: AAGVIQSPRHLIKEKRETATLKCYPIPRHDTVYWYQQGPGQDPQFLISFYEKMQSDKGSIPDRFSAQQFSDYHSELNMSSLELGDSALYFCASSPSGLGQQYFGPGTRLTVT.

This clonotype was recorded a few times. The chain employs TRBV29-1 and TRBJ2-1; 9 bases match TRBD2. Trimming removed 4 bases from V and 9 bases from J; junction bases left unmatched: 16. The germline CDR1 and CDR2 sequences are SQVTM and ANQGSEA. The CDR3 is 16 residues long. CDR3 coding DNA: TGCAGCGTTGCCGCGGCTAGCGGGAACCTCCGGGCTGAGCAGTTCTTC. The encoded protein is CSVAAASGNLRAEQFF.

The rearrangement uses TRBV6-5 and TRBJ1-1; D gene unclear. The length of the CDR3 is 14 residues. Trimming shortened V by 2 bases and J by 0 bases, and 7 bases separated the two germline ends. Germline lookup yields CDR1 MNHEY and CDR2 SVGAGI. CDR3 DNA: TGTGCCAGCAGTTACCTACCCCTGAACACTGAAGCTTTCTTT. Translated: CASSYLPLNTEAFF.

This chain joins TRBV6-2 or TRBV6-3 and TRBJ1-5; the D gene is possibly TRBD1 (5 bases). The germline gives CDR1 MNHEY, CDR2 SVGEGT. The CDR3 extends over 12 amino acids. V was shortened by 6 bases and J by 6 bases, with 9 bases between the two germline ends. The CDR3 loop is CASSLGVQPQHF. The DNA for the CDR3 is TGTGCCAGCAGCCTGGGGGTTCAGCCCCAGCATTTT.

This clonotype was counted at least ten times. The chain carries TRBV4-3 and TRBJ1-5, with D possibly matching TRBD1 (5 bases). CDR3 length: 15 amino acids. Looked up from germline, CDR1 is LGHNA and CDR2 is YSLEER. The V end lost 0 bases, the J end lost 6 bases, and 12 bases lay between the germline ends. The CDR3 bases are TGCGCCAGCAGCCAAGATTGGCAGGGAGGTCAGCCCCAGCATTTT. Translation gives CASSQDWQGGQPQHF.

The chain joins TRBV7-3 to TRBJ1-2; the match to TRBD1 covers 8 bases. CDR1 and CDR2 from the germline V gene are SGHTA and FQGTGA. The CDR3 extends over 13 amino acids. The V segment lost 5 bases and the J segment 8 bases; nucleotides outside the gene matches: 7. CDR3 bases: TGTGCCAGCAGCGAACGACAGGGGCACGGCTACACCTTC. Its protein product is CASSERQGHGYTF.